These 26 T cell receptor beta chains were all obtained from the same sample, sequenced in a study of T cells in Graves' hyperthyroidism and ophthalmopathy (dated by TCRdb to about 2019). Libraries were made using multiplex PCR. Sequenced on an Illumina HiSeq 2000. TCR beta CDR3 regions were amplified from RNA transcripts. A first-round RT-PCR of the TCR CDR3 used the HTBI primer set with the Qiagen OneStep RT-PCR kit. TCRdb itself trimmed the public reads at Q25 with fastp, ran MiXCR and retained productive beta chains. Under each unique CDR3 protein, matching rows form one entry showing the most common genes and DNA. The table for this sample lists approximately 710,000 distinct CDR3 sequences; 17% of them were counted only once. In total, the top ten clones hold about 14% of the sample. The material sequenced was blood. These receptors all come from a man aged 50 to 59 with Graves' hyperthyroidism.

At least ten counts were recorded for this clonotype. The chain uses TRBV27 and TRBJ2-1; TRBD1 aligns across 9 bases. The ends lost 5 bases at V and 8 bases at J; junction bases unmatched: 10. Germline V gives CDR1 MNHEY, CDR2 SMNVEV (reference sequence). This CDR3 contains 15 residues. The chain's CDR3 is CASSQSGTGWDEQFF. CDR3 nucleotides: TGTGCCAGCAGTCAATCCGGGACAGGGTGGGATGAGCAGTTCTTC.

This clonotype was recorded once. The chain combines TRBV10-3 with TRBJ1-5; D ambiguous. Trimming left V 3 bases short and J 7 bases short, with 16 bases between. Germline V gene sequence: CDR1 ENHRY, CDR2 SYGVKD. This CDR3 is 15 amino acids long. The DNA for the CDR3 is TGTGCCATCAGTGACGTGTTGAGAAAAGGCCAGCCCCAGCATTTT. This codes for CAISDVLRKGQPQHF.

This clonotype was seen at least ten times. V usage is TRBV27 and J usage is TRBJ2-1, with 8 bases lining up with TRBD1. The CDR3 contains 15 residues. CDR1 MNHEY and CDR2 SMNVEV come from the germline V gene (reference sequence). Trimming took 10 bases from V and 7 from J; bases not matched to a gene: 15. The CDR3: CAIQTAGTGENEQFF. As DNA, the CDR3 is TGTGCCATCCAGACGGCCGGGACAGGCGAAAATGAGCAGTTCTTC.

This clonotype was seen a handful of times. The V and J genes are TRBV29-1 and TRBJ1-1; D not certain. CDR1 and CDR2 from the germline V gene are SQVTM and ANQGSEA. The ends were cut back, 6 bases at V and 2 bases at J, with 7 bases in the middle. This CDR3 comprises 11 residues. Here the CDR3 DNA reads TGCAGCGTCGCACATAACACTGAAGCTTTCTTT. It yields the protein CSVAHNTEAFF. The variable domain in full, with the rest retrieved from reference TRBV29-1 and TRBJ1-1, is SAVISQKPSRDICQRGTSLTIQCQVDSQVTMMFWYRQQPGQSLTLIATANQGSEATYESGFVIDKFPISRPNLTFSTLTVSNMSPEDSSIYLCSVAHNTEAFFGQGTRLTVV.

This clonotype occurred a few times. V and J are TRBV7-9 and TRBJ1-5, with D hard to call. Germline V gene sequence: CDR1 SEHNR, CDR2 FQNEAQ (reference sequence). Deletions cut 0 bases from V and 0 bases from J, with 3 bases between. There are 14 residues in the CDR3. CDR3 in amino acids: CASSLAYSNQPQHF. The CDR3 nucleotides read TGTGCCAGCAGCTTAGCATATAGCAATCAGCCCCAGCATTTT. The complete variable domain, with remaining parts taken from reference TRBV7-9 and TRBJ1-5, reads DTGVSQNPRHKITKRGQNVTFRCDPISEHNRLYWYRQTLGQGPEFLTYFQNEAQLEKSRLLSDRFSAERPKGSFSTLEIQRTEQGDSAMYLCASSLAYSNQPQHFGDGTRLSIL.

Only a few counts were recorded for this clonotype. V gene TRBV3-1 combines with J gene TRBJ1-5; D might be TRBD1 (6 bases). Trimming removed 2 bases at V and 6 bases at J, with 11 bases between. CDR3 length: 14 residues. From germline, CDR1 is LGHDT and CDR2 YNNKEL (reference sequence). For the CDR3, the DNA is TGTGCCAGCAGCCAACAGGGGTTTGGTCAGCCCCAGCATTTT. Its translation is CASSQQGFGQPQHF.

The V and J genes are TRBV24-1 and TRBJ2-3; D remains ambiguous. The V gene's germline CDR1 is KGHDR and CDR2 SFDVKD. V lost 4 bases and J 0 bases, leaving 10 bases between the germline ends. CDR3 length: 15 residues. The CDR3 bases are TGTGCCACCAGTGAGCGGAGACGGAGCACAGATACGCAGTATTTT. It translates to CATSERRRSTDTQYF.

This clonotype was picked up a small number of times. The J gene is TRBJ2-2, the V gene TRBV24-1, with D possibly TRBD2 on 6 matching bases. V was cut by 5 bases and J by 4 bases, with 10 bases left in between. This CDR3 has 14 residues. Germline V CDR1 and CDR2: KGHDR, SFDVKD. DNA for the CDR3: TGTGCCACCAGTGTGGGGGGAGGCACCGGGGAGCTGTTTTTT. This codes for CATSVGGGTGELFF.

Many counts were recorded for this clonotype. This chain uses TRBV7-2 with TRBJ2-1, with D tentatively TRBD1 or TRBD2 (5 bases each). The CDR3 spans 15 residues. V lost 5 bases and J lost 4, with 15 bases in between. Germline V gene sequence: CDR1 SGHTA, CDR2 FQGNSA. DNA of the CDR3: TGTGCCAGCAGCGTGGGACCTTTTGGTTACAATGAGCAGTTCTTC. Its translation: CASSVGPFGYNEQFF.

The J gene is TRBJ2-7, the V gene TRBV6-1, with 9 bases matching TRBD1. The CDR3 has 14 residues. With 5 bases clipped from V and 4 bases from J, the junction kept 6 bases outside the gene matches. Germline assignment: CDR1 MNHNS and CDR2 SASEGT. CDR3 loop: CASSRQGDRYEQYF. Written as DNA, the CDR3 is TGTGCCAGCAGTCGACAGGGGGATCGGTACGAGCAGTACTTC.

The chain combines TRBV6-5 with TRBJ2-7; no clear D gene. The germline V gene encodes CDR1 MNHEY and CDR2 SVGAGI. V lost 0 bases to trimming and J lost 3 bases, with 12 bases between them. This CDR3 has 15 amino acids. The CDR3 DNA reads TGTGCCAGCAGTTACTCTTCGAGCACACTCTACGAGCAGTACTTC. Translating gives CASSYSSSTLYEQYF.

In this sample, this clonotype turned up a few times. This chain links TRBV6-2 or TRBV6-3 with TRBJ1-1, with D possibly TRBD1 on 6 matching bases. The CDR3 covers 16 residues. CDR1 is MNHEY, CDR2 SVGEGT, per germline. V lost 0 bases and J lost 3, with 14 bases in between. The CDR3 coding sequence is TGTGCCAGCAGTTACTCTCCCGGGACACCGTACACTGAAGCTTTCTTT. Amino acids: CASSYSPGTPYTEAFF.

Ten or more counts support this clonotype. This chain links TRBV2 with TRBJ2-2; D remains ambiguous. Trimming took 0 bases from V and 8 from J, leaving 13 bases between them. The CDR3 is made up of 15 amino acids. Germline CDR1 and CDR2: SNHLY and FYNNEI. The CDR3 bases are TGTGCCAGCAGTGAAGCGCTTTTGCCCGCAGGGGAGCTGTTTTTT. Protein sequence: CASSEALLPAGELFF.

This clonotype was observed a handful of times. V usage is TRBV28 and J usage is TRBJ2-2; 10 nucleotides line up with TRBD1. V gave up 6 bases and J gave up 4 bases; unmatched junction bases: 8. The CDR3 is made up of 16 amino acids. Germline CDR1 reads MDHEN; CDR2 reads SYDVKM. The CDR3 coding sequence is TGTGCCAGCAGGGACCGGGACAGGGGTTTCACCGGGGAGCTGTTTTTT. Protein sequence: CASRDRDRGFTGELFF.

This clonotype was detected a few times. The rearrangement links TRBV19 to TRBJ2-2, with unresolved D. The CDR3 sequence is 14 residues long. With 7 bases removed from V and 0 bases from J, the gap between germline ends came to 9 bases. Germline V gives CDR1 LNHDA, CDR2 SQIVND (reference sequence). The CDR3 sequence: CASNEAANTGELFF. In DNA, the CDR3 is TGTGCCAGTAACGAGGCCGCGAACACCGGGGAGCTGTTTTTT. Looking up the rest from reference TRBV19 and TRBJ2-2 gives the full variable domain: DGGITQSPKYLFRKEGQNVTLSCEQNLNHDAMYWYRQDPGQGLRLIYYSQIVNDFQKGDIAEGYSVSREKKESFPLTVTSAQKNPTAFYLCASNEAANTGELFFGEGSRLTVL.

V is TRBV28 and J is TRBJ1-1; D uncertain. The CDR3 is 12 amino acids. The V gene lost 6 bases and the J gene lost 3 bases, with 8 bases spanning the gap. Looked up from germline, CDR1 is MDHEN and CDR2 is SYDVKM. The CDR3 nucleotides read TGTGCCAGCAGGAGCGTGGACACTGAAGCTTTCTTT. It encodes CASRSVDTEAFF.

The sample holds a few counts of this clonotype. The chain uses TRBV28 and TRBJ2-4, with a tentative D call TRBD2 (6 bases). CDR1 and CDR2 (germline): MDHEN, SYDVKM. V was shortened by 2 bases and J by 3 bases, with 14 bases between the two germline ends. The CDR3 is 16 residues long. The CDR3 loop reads CASSLDLGGDKNIQYF. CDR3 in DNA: TGTGCCAGCAGTTTAGATTTGGGAGGAGACAAAAACATTCAGTACTTC.

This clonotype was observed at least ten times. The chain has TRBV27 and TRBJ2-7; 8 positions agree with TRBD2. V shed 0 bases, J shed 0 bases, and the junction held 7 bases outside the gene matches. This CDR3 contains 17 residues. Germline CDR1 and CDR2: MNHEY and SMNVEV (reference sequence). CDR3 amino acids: CASSLSAHSGTSYEQYF. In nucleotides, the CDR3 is TGTGCCAGCAGTTTATCAGCGCATAGCGGGACCTCCTACGAGCAGTACTTC.

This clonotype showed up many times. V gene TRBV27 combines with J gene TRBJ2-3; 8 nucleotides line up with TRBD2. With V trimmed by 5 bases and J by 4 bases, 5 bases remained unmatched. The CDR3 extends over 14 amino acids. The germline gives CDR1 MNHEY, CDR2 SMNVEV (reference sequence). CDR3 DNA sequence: TGTGCCAGCAGTGTAGCGGGATTAGCAGATACGCAGTATTTT. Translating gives CASSVAGLADTQYF.

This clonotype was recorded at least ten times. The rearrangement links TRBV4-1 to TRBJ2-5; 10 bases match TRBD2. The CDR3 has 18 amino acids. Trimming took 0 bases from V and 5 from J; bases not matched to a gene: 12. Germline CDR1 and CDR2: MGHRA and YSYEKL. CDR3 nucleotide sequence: TGCGCCAGCAGCCAAGATCCGACTAGCGGGCGACCGTGGGAGACCCAGTACTTC. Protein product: CASSQDPTSGRPWETQYF.

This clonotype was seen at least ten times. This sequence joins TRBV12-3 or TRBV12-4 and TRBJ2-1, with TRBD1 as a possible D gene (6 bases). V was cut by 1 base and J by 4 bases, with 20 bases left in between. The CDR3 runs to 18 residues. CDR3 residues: CASSLGLQGRSEYNEQFF. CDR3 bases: TGTGCCAGCAGTTTAGGATTACAGGGAAGGTCCGAGTACAATGAGCAGTTCTTC.

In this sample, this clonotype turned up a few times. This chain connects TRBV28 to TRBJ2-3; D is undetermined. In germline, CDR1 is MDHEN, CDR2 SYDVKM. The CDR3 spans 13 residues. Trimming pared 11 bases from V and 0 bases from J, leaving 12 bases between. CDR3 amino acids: CAGKDQSTDTQYF. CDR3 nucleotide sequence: TGTGCCGGAAAGGACCAAAGCACAGATACGCAGTATTTT.

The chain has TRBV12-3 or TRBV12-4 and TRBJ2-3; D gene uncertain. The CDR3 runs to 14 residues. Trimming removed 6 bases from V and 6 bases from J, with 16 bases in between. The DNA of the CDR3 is TGTGCCAGCAGCCGCTGGGCATTCGGGGATACGCAGTATTTT. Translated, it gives CASSRWAFGDTQYF.

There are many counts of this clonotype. The CDR3 nucleotides read TGTGCCAGCAGGGATGCGGGACAGGGATCCTACGAGCAGTACTTC. It encodes CASRDAGQGSYEQYF. The chain is built from TRBV6-1 and TRBJ2-7, with 9 bases lining up with TRBD1. This CDR3 has 15 residues. The V and J ends lost 6 bases and 1 base, in that order; junction bases with no gene match: 7. The germline gives CDR1 MNHNS, CDR2 SASEGT.

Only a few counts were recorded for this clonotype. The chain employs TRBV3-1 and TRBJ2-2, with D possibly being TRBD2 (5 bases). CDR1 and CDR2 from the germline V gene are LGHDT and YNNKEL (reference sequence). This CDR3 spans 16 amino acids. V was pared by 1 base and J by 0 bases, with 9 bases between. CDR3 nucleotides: TGTGCCAGCAGCCAAGTCGAGGGTTCGAACACCGGGGAGCTGTTTTTT. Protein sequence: CASSQVEGSNTGELFF.

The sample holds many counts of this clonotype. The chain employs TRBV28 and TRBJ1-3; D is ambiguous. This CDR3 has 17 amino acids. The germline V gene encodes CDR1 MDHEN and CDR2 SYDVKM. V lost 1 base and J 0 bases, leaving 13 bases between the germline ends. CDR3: CASSLSIDFPSGNTIYF. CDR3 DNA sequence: TGTGCCAGCAGTTTATCGATCGACTTCCCCTCTGGAAACACCATATATTTT.